The 24 T cell receptor beta chains below were found in one sample sequenced in a study of blood T cells in healthy people across ages. A second about 6 to 11 cycle PCR used barcoded and J-beta primers. TCRdb reprocessed the 5' RACE reads with MiXCR, giving one entry per CDR3 protein. The top ten clones hold under 30% of a sample with around 1,800,000 distinct CDR3 sequences, around 40% of them seen once. The specimen was blood. These receptors all come from a human donor in good health.

This clonotype was found once. The junction does not match germline at one end; this may be a read error. The gene calls are TRBV20-1 and TRBJ2-4; D is undetermined. The CDR3 sequence is 13 residues long. CDR1 and CDR2 (germline): DFQATT, SNEGSKA (reference sequence). The CDR3: CNADNPNGNIQYF. CDR3 nucleotide sequence: TGCAATGCTGATAATCCTAACGGAAACATTCAGTACTTC.

This clonotype showed up just a few times. The CDR3 DNA reads TGCGCCAGCAGCCAAGTTAGAGCCGGGCCCTCTGGGGCCAACGTCCTGACTTTC. This codes for CASSQVRAGPSGANVLTF. The V and J genes are TRBV4-3 and TRBJ2-6; D remains unclear. The CDR3 covers 18 residues. V dropped 1 base and J dropped 0 bases, with 13 bases sitting between them. Looked up from germline, CDR1 is LGHNA and CDR2 is YSLEER.

The chain joins TRBV10-3 to TRBJ2-5, with 11 bases that match TRBD1. Matching the DNA end better, TRBJ2-7 makes the J call doubtful. The CDR3 spans 12 residues. Germline V gene sequence: CDR1 ENHRY, CDR2 SYGVKD. CDR3 in amino acids: CAIKGQGDEQYF. CDR3 coding DNA: TGTGCCATCAAGGGACAGGGGGACGAGCAGTACTTC.

The chain is built from TRBV5-1 and TRBJ2-7; TRBD1 matches 8 bases. This CDR3 is 14 amino acids long. CDR1 is SGHRS and CDR2 is YFSETQ in the germline V gene. Losses at the gene ends were 6 bases for V and 0 bases for J; bases not matched to a gene: 5. CDR3 sequence (DNA): TGCGCCAGCAATTGGGGGACAGGCTCCTACGAGCAGTACTTC. It yields the protein CASNWGTGSYEQYF.

The CDR3 loop reads CASSLVLRSSYNEQFF. The DNA of the CDR3 is TGTGCCAGCAGCTTAGTACTCAGGTCCTCCTACAATGAGCAGTTCTTC. The rearrangement links TRBV11-2 to TRBJ2-1; unclear D gene. The ends were cut back, 1 base at V and 0 bases at J, with 10 bases in the middle. Germline V gene data show CDR1 as SGHAT and CDR2 as FQNNGV. This CDR3 has 16 amino acids.

The sample holds a few counts of this clonotype. This chain uses TRBV12-3 or TRBV12-4 with TRBJ1-1, with D hard to call. Between the trimmed V and J ends, which lost 7 bases and 2 bases, there was a span of 14 bases. The CDR3 extends over 14 amino acids. The CDR3 sequence is CASTLERVNTEAFF. As DNA, the CDR3 is TGTGCCAGCACCCTGGAGAGGGTAAACACTGAAGCTTTCTTT.

The chain links TRBV7-9 to TRBJ2-7, with 7 bases aligning to TRBD2. Unmatched junction bases numbered 10, after V lost 5 bases and J lost 6 bases. Germline lookup yields CDR1 SEHNR and CDR2 FQNEAQ (reference sequence). The CDR3 consists of 14 residues. The DNA of the CDR3 is TGTGCCAGCAGCCGGGAGGAAGGGTCCGGCGAGCAGTACTTC. Protein sequence: CASSREEGSGEQYF.

The chain combines TRBV2 with TRBJ1-1, with D maybe TRBD1 (5 bases). V dropped 6 bases and J dropped 2 bases, with 13 bases sitting between them. The CDR3 is made up of 14 amino acids. The germline V gene has CDR1 SNHLY and CDR2 FYNNEI. CDR3 DNA: TGTGCCAGCAGCGTACTTTGGGGCAACACTGAAGCTTTCTTT. This codes for CASSVLWGNTEAFF. Together with reference TRBV2 and TRBJ1-1, the CDR3 gives the full variable domain: EPEVTQTPSHQVTQMGQEVILRCVPISNHLYFYWYRQILGQKVEFLVSFYNNEISEKSEIFDDQFSVERPDGSNFTLKIRSTKLEDSAMYFCASSVLWGNTEAFFGQGTRLTVV.

The chain employs TRBV2 and TRBJ2-7; 9 bases map to TRBD1. The CDR3 contains 13 residues. Trimming removed 8 bases from V and 3 bases from J; junction bases left unmatched: 5. Germline-derived CDR1 and CDR2 are SNHLY and FYNNEI. CDR3 amino acids: CASQPGQGYEQYF. CDR3 in DNA: TGTGCCAGCCAACCGGGACAGGGCTACGAGCAGTACTTC.

This clonotype appeared many times. CDR3: CASSPRDGYEQYF. CDR3 bases: TGTGCCAGCAGCCCTCGCGACGGCTACGAGCAGTACTTC. V is TRBV9 and J is TRBJ2-7; D call uncertain. Germline V lookup: CDR1 SGDLS, CDR2 YYNGEE. The CDR3 covers 13 residues. Trimming stripped 4 bases from V and 3 bases from J, with 11 bases between.

This clonotype was found once. Since a much larger clone is just one base distant, this may be a read error. V gene TRBV6-2 or TRBV6-3 combines with J gene TRBJ2-5, with TRBD2 matching over 10 bases. The CDR3 extends over 14 amino acids. CDR1 is MNHEY, CDR2 SVGEGT, per germline. V trimming: 4 bases; J trimming: 4 bases; junction bases outside the gene matches: 3. The CDR3 here is CASSSWTSGETQYF. CDR3 DNA sequence: TGTGCCAGCAGTTCCTGGACTAGCGGAGAGACCCAGTACTTC.

The chain recombines TRBV7-6 with TRBJ1-3, with 8 bases identical to TRBD1. V lost 4 bases to trimming and J lost 6 bases; unmatched junction nucleotides: 8. The CDR3 totals 15 residues. Germline V gene data show CDR1 as SGHVS and CDR2 as FNYEAQ. In DNA form, the CDR3 reads TGTGCCAGCAGCTCACCGGGACAGGCTTTAAACACCATATATTTT. Encoded protein: CASSSPGQALNTIYF.

This clonotype was found a few times. CDR3 protein: CASSISGNSYNEQFF. Here the CDR3 DNA reads TGTGCCAGCAGCATTAGCGGAAACTCCTACAATGAGCAGTTCTTC. The gene calls are TRBV9 and TRBJ2-1; perhaps TRBD2 as D (6 bases). CDR1 SGDLS and CDR2 YYNGEE come from the germline V gene. Trimming cost V 4 bases and J 0 bases, with 11 bases left between them. This CDR3 contains 15 residues.

CDR3 sequence: CASEIASSYNEQFF. In DNA form, the CDR3 reads TGTGCCAGCGAGATTGCCAGCTCCTACAATGAGCAGTTCTTC. The rearrangement joins TRBV7-9 to TRBJ2-1; D not certain. The CDR3 spans 14 residues. CDR1 and CDR2 from the germline V gene are SEHNR and FQNEAQ (reference sequence). Trimming left V 8 bases short and J 0 bases short, with 11 bases between.

This clonotype turned up a few times. This chain links TRBV29-1 with TRBJ1-1, with D possibly being TRBD1 (5 bases). In germline, CDR1 is SQVTM, CDR2 ANQGSEA. The CDR3 covers 13 residues. Trimming cost V 4 bases and J 1 base, with 10 bases left between them. The CDR3 nucleotides read TGCAGCGTTGCCGGACAAAGGAACACTGAAGCTTTCTTT. Its translation: CSVAGQRNTEAFF.

The chain combines TRBV6-5 with TRBJ1-4; D is possibly TRBD1 (5 bases). CDR1 is MNHEY and CDR2 is SVGAGI in the germline V gene. V lost 0 bases to trimming and J lost 4 bases, with 12 bases between them. This CDR3 comprises 16 residues. The DNA of the CDR3 is TGTGCCAGCAGTTACTCGCAGGGTCACAGTAATGAAAAACTGTTTTTT. Its protein product is CASSYSQGHSNEKLFF.

The chain couples TRBV7-3 to TRBJ1-1, with D possibly TRBD1 on 5 matching bases. Germline V gene sequence: CDR1 SGHTA, CDR2 FQGTGA. This CDR3 is built from 16 residues. V was trimmed by 5 bases and J by 1 base, leaving 17 bases between them. The CDR3 nucleotides are TGTGCCAGCAGCCCTAATTCTCAGGGCCCGAACACTGAAGCTTTCTTT. Protein product: CASSPNSQGPNTEAFF.

The chain links TRBV20-1 to TRBJ1-2; TRBD1 is a possible D gene (6 bases). The V and J ends lost 4 bases and 5 bases respectively, with 14 bases between them. CDR1 DFQATT and CDR2 SNEGSKA come from the germline V gene (reference sequence). The CDR3 sequence is 13 residues long. The CDR3 nucleotides read TGCAGTGCTATCCCGGGCAGGGGATATGGCTACACCTTC. Its translation: CSAIPGRGYGYTF.

This chain joins TRBV7-2 and TRBJ1-1; D is undetermined. V lost 5 bases to trimming and J lost 3 bases, with 13 bases between them. The CDR3 sequence is 14 residues long. Germline V CDR1 and CDR2: SGHTA, FQGNSA. CDR3 loop: CASSPRRRDTEAFF. Here the CDR3 DNA reads TGTGCCAGCAGCCCTCGAAGACGGGACACTGAAGCTTTCTTT.

V usage is TRBV9 and J usage is TRBJ2-1; 7 bases line up with TRBD2. The germline V gene encodes CDR1 SGDLS and CDR2 YYNGEE. Trimming at V came to 3 bases and at J to 13 bases, leaving 7 bases not matched to a gene. This CDR3 has 12 residues. The chain's CDR3 is CASSAGLEQQFF. CDR3 DNA: TGTGCCAGCAGCGCAGGACTAGAGCAACAGTTCTTC.

The genes are TRBV29-1 and TRBJ1-1, with D uncertain. Trimming took 6 bases from V and 4 from J, leaving 15 bases between them. This CDR3 has 13 residues. Germline CDR1 and CDR2: SQVTM and ANQGSEA. The CDR3: CSVAGPWGTEAFF. As DNA, the CDR3 is TGCAGCGTGGCCGGGCCTTGGGGCACTGAAGCTTTCTTT.

The rearrangement joins TRBV7-9 to TRBJ2-7; 9 nucleotides match TRBD1. Trimming cost V 5 bases and J 4 bases; bases outside gene matches: 12. Germline CDR1 reads SEHNR; CDR2 reads FQNEAQ (reference sequence). This CDR3 is 16 amino acids long. This CDR3 reads CASSLLDGQGKYEQYF. CDR3 bases: TGTGCCAGCAGCCTCCTGGACGGACAGGGGAAGTACGAGCAGTACTTC.

This clonotype was counted a few times. The chain couples TRBV20-1 to TRBJ2-7; D is unclear. CDR3 length equals 14 residues. Per the germline V gene, CDR1 is DFQATT and CDR2 is SNEGSKA (reference sequence). The V gene lost 0 bases and the J gene lost 3 bases, with 12 bases spanning the gap. The DNA of the CDR3 is TGCAGTGCTAGAGATCTTAGGGCCCACTACGAGCAGTACTTC. This gives the protein CSARDLRAHYEQYF.

This clonotype has more than one count but fewer than ten. The chain joins TRBV28 to TRBJ1-4, with D maybe TRBD1 (6 bases). Germline V gene sequence: CDR1 MDHEN, CDR2 SYDVKM. The CDR3 loop spans 14 amino acids. Between the trimmed V and J ends, which lost 3 bases and 8 bases, there was a span of 13 bases. CDR3 sequence: CASSLSQGIEKLFF. As DNA, the CDR3 is TGTGCCAGCAGTTTGAGTCAGGGGATAGAAAAACTGTTTTTT.